The T cell receptor (beta chain) described here comes from a study of blood T cell repertoires in COVID-19. The overall study: T cells, B-cell-depleted T cells, or PBMCs provided the cDNA or gDNA that served as material.

The protocol was immunoSEQ multiplex PCR, while the TCRdb copy is restricted to in-frame clones and leaves out a portion. The sample records roughly 50,000 clones, around 90% being singletons. V gave up 9 bases and J gave up 6 bases; unmatched junction bases: 8. Looked up from germline, CDR1 is SGHVS and CDR2 is FNYEAQ. The CDR3 sequence is 13 residues long. Sequenced input: peripheral blood. The V and J genes are TRBV7-6 and TRBJ2-3; 8 bases match TRBD2. This TCR came from a man older than 75 with acute or convalescent COVID-19. DNA for the CDR3: TGTGCCAGTGCGCGGGGGGCATATGATACGCAGTATTTT. The encoded protein is CASARGAYDTQYF. The full variable domain, its missing parts supplied by reference TRBV7-6 and TRBJ2-3, is GAGVSQSPRYKVTKRGQDVALRCDPISGHVSLYWYRQALGQGPEFLTYFNYEAQQDKSGLPNDRFSAERPEGSISTLTIQRTEQRDSAMYRCASARGAYDTQYFGPGTRLTVL.